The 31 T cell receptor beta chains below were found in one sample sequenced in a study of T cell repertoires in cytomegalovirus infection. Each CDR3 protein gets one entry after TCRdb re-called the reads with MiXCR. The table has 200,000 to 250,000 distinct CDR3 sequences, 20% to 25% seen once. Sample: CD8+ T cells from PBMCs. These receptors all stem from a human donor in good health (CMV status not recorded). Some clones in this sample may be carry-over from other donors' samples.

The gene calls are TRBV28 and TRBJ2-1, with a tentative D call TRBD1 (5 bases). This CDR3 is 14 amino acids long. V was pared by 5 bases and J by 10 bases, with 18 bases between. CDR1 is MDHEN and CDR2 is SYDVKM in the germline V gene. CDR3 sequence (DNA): TGTGCCAGCAGTCCTCGTACCAGGGTGGACGAGCAGTTCTTC. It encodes CASSPRTRVDEQFF.

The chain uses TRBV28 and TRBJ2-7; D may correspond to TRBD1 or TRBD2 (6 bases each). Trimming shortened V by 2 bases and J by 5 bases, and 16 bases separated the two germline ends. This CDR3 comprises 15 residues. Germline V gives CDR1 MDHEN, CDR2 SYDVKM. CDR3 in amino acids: CASSLQPLGGHEQYF. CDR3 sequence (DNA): TGTGCCAGCAGTTTACAGCCCCTGGGGGGCCACGAGCAGTACTTC.

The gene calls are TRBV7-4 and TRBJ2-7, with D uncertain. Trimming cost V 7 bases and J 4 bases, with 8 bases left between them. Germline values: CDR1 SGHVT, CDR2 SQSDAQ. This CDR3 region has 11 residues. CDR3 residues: CASTEGYEQYF. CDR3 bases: TGTGCCAGCACCGAAGGGTACGAGCAGTACTTC.

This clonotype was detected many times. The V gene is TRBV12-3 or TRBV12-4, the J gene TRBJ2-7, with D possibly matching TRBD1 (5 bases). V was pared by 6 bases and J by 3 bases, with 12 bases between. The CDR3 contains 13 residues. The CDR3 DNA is TGTGCCAGCAGACCGCAGGGAAACTACGAGCAGTACTTC. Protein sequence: CASRPQGNYEQYF.

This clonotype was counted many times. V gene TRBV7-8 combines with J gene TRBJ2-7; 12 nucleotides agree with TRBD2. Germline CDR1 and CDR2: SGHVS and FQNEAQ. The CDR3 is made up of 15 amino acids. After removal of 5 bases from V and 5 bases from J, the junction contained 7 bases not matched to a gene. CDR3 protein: CASSPRLAGVDEQYF. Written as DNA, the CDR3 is TGTGCCAGCAGCCCAAGACTAGCGGGGGTGGACGAGCAGTACTTC.

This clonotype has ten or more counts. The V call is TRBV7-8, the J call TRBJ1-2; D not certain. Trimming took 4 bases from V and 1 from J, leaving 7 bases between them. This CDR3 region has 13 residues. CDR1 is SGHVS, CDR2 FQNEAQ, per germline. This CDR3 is CASSSRLNYGYTF. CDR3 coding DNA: TGTGCCAGCAGCTCTCGGCTTAACTATGGCTACACCTTC.

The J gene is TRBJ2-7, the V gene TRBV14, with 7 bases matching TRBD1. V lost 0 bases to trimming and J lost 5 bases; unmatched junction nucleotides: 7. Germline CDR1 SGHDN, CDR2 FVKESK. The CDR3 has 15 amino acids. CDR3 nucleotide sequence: TGTGCCAGCAGCCAAGAAGAGACAGGGTTCGACGAGCAGTACTTC. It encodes CASSQEETGFDEQYF.

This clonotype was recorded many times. The CDR3: CASSLVEEKLFF. CDR3 sequence (DNA): TGTGCCAGCAGCTTAGTTGAGGAAAAACTGTTTTTT. The V call is TRBV7-2, the J call TRBJ1-4, with D hard to call. CDR3 length: 12 amino acids. Trimming removed 1 base at V and 8 bases at J, with 5 bases between. Per germline, CDR1 SGHTA and CDR2 FQGNSA.

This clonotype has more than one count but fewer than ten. CDR3: CAIDSSLAGDTQYF. DNA of the CDR3: TGTGCCATAGACAGTTCCCTGGCTGGAGATACGCAGTATTTT. This chain joins TRBV28 and TRBJ2-3; possibly TRBD1 for D (5 bases). V was trimmed by 10 bases and J by 5 bases, leaving 19 bases between them. This CDR3 has 14 residues. Germline CDR1 reads MDHEN; CDR2 reads SYDVKM.

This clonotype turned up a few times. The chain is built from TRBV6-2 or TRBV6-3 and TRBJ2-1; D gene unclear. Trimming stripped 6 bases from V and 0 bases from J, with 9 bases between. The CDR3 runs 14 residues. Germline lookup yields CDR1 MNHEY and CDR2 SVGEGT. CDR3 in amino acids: CASRWVSSYNEQFF. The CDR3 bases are TGTGCCAGCAGGTGGGTGAGCTCCTACAATGAGCAGTTCTTC.

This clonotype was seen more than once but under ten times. This CDR3 reads CATTGYLPGQGDSNQPQHF. In DNA form, the CDR3 reads TGTGCCACCACCGGATATCTTCCGGGACAGGGTGACAGCAATCAGCCCCAGCATTTT. V usage is TRBV24-1 and J usage is TRBJ1-5; 9 positions agree with TRBD1. The V segment lost 8 bases and the J segment 1 base; nucleotides outside the gene matches: 17. Germline V gene sequence: CDR1 KGHDR, CDR2 SFDVKD. The CDR3 has 19 residues.

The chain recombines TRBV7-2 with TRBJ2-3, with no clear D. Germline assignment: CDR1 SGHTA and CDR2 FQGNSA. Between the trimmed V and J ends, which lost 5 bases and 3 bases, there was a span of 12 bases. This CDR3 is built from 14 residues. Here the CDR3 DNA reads TGTGCCAGCAGCGCCCCTTCAAGGACAGATACGCAGTATTTT. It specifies CASSAPSRTDTQYF.

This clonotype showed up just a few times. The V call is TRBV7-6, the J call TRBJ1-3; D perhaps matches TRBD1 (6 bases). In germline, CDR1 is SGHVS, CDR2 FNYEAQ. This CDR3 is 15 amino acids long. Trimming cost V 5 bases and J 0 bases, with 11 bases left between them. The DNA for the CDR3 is TGTGCCAGCAGCCCCTCGACAGGCTCTGGAAACACCATATATTTT. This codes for CASSPSTGSGNTIYF.

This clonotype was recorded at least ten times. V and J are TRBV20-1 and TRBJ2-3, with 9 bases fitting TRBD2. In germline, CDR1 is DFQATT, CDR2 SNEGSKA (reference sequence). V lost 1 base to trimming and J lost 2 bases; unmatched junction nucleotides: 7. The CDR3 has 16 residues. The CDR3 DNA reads TGCAGTGCTAGAGGTCTAGCGGGGAGCTTCACAGATACGCAGTATTTT. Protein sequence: CSARGLAGSFTDTQYF.

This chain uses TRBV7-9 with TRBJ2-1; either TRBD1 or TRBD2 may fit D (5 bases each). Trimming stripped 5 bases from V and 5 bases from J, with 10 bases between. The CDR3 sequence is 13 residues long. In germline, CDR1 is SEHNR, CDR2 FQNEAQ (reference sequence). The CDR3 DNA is TGTGCCAGCAGCCGGGTGGGGGACAATGAGCAGTTCTTC. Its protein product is CASSRVGDNEQFF.

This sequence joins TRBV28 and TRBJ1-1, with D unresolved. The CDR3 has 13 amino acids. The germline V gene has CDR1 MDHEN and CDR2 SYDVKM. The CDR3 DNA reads TGTGCGTCTACTACTGGGAGATACACTGAAGCTTTCTTT. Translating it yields CASTTGRYTEAFF. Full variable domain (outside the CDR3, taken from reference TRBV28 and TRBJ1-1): DVKVTQSSRYLVKRTGEKVFLECVQDMDHENMFWYRQDPGLGLRLIYFSYDVKMKEKGDIPEGYSVSREKKERFSLILESASTNQTSMYLCASTTGRYTEAFFGQGTRLTVV.

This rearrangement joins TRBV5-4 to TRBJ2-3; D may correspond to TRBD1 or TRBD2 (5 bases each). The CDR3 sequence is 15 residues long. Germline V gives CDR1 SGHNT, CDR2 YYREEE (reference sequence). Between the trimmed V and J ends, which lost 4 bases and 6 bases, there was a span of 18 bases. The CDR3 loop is CASSPTGTPLDTQYF. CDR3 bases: TGTGCCAGCAGCCCCACCGGGACCCCTTTGGATACGCAGTATTTT.

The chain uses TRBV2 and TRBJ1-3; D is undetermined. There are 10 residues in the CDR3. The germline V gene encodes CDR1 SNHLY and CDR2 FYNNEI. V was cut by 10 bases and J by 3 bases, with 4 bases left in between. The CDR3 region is CAILGNTIYF. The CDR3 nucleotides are TGTGCCATCCTTGGAAACACCATATATTTT. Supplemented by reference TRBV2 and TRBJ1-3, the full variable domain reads EPEVTQTPSHQVTQMGQEVILRCVPISNHLYFYWYRQILGQKVEFLVSFYNNEISEKSEIFDDQFSVERPDGSNFTLKIRSTKLEDSAMYFCAILGNTIYFGEGSWLTVV.

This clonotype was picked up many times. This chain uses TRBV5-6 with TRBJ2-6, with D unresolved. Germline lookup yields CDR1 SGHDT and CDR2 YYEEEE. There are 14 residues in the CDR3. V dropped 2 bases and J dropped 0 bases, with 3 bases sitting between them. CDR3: CASSFFSGANVLTF. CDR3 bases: TGTGCCAGCAGCTTCTTCTCTGGGGCCAACGTCCTGACTTTC.

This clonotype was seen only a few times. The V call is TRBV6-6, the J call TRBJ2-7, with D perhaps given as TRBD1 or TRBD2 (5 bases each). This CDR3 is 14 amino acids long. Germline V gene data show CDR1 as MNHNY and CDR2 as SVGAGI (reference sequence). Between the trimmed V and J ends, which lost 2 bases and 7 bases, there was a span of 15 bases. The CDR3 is CASSYPGVGVEQYF. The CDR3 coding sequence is TGTGCCAGCAGTTACCCAGGAGTGGGGGTTGAGCAGTACTTC.

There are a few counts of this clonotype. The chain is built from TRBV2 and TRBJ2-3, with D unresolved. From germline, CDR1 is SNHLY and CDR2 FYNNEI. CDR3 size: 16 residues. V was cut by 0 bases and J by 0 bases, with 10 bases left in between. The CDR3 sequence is CASSEARSVSTDTQYF. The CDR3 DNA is TGTGCCAGCAGTGAAGCGCGGAGCGTTAGCACAGATACGCAGTATTTT.

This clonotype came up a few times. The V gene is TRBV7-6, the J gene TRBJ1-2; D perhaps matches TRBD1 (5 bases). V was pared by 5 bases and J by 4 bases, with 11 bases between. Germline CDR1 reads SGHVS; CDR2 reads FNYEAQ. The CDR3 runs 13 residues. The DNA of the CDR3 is TGTGCCAGCAGCGCGGGGACGGTCTATGGCTACACCTTC. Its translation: CASSAGTVYGYTF.

The CDR3 DNA follows: TGTGCCAGTAGTCCGGGGAGGGGGGGATACAATGAGCAGTTCTTC. Amino acids: CASSPGRGGYNEQFF. The genes are TRBV19 and TRBJ2-1; D might be TRBD2 (7 bases). CDR1 and CDR2 (germline): LNHDA, SQIVND (reference sequence). This CDR3 comprises 15 residues. The V end was cut by 5 bases, the J end by 4 bases, with 15 bases between.

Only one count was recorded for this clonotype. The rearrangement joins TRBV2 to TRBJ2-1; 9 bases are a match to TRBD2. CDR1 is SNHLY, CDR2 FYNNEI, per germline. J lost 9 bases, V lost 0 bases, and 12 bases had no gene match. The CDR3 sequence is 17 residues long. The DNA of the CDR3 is TGTGCCAGCAGTGAAGCGGTGGGGACTAGCTTTATGCTTGAGCAGTTCTTC. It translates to CASSEAVGTSFMLEQFF.

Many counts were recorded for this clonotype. The CDR3 here is CASSSGQDTDTQYF. CDR3 nucleotide sequence: TGTGCCAGCAGTTCGGGACAGGACACAGATACGCAGTATTTT. The chain combines TRBV28 with TRBJ2-3, with 8 nucleotides matching TRBD1. The CDR3 is 14 residues long. V was pared by 4 bases and J by 2 bases, with 2 bases of the junction left unmatched. Germline lookup yields CDR1 MDHEN and CDR2 SYDVKM.

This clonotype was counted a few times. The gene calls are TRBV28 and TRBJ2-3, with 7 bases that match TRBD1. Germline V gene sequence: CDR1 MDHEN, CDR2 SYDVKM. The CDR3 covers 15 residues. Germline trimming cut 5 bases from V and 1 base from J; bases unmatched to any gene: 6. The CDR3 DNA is TGTGCCAGCAGTGACAGGGTATGGGGCACAGATACGCAGTATTTT. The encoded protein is CASSDRVWGTDTQYF.

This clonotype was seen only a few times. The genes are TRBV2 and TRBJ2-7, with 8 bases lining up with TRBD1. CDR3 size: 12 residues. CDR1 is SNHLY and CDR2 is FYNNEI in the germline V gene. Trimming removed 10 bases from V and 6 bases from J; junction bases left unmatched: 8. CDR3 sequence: CATRQGISEQYF. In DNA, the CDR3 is TGTGCCACAAGACAGGGGATTAGCGAGCAGTACTTC.

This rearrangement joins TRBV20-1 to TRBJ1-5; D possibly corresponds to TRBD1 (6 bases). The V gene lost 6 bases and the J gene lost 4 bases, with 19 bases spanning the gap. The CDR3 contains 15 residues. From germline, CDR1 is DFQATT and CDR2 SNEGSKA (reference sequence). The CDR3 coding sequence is TGCAGTGCGGTGATTGTCTGGGGGGCGAATCAGCCCCAGCATTTT. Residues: CSAVIVWGANQPQHF.

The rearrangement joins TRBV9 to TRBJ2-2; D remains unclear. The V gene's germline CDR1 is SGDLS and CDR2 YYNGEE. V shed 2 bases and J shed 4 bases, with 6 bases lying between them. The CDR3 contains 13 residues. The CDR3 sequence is CASSVDGTGELFF. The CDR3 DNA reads TGTGCCAGCAGCGTTGACGGCACCGGGGAGCTGTTTTTT. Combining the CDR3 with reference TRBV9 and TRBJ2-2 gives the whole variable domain DSGVTQTPKHLITATGQRVTLRCSPRSGDLSVYWYQQSLDQGLQFLIQYYNGEERAKGNILERFSAQQFPDLHSELNLSSLELGDSALYFCASSVDGTGELFFGEGSRLTVL.

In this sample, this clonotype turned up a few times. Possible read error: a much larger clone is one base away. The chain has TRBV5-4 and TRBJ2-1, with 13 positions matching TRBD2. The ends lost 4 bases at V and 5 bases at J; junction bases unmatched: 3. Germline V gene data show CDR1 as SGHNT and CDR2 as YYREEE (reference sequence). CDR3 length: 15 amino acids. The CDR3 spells CASSGGLAGNNEQFF. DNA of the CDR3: TGTGCCAGCAGCGGGGGACTAGCGGGGAACAATGAGCAGTTCTTC.

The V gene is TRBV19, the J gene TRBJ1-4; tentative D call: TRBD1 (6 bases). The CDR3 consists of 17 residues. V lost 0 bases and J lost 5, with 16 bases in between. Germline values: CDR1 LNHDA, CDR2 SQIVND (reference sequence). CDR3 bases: TGTGCCAGTAGTATAGAGCCTAGGACAGTACGAAATGAAAAACTGTTTTTT. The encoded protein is CASSIEPRTVRNEKLFF.